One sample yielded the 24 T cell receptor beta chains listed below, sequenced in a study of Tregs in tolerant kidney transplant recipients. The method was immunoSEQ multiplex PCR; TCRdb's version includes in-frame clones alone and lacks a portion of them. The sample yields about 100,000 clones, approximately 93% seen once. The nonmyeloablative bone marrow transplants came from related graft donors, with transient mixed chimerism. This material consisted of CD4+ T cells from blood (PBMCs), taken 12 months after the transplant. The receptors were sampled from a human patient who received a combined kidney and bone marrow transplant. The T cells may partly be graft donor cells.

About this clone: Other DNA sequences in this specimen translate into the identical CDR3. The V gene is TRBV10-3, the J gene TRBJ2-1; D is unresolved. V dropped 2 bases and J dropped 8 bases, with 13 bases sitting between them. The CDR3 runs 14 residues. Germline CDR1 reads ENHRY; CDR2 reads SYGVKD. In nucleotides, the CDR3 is TGTGCCATCAGTGAGCCCCTACGCCAAGATGAGCAGTTCTTC. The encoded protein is CAISEPLRQDEQFF.

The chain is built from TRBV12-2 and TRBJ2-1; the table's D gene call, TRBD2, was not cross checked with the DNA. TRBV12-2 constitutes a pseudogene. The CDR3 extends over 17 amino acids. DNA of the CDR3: TGTGCAAGTCGCGCCCGGGTGGAGGGAGCCTTCTACAATGAGCAGTTCTTC. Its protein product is CASRARVEGAFYNEQFF.

The CDR3 sequence: CASSSTGGSYEQYF. The CDR3 nucleotides are TGTGCCAGCAGCTCCACAGGGGGCTCTTACGAGCAGTACTTC. This chain links TRBV7-9 with TRBJ2-7; 9 bases fit TRBD1. The germline V gene encodes CDR1 SEHNR and CDR2 FQNEAQ (reference sequence). This CDR3 is 14 amino acids long. V shed 4 bases and J 4 bases; nucleotides not matched to a gene: 5.

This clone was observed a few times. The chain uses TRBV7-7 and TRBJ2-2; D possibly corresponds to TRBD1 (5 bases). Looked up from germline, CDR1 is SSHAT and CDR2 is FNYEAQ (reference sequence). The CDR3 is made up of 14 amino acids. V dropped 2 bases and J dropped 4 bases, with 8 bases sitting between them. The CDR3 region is CASSLITGTGELFF. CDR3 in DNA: TGTGCCAGCAGCTTAATCACAGGCACCGGGGAGCTGTTTTTT.

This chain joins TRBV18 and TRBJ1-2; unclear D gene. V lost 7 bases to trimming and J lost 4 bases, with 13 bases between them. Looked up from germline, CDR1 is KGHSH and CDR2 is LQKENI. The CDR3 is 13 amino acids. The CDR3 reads CASYSTQPYGYTF. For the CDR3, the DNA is TGTGCCAGCTATTCCACACAGCCCTATGGCTACACCTTC.

The CDR3 region has the DNA TGTGCCAGTAGTACCCCCCGACTAGCGGGGGGGGAGACCCAGTACTTC. It codes for CASSTPRLAGGETQYF. The rearrangement links TRBV19 to TRBJ2-5; 14 nucleotides line up with TRBD2. V trimming: 4 bases; J trimming: 5 bases; junction bases outside the gene matches: 6. Germline V gene sequence: CDR1 LNHDA, CDR2 SQIVND (reference sequence). This CDR3 is 16 amino acids long.

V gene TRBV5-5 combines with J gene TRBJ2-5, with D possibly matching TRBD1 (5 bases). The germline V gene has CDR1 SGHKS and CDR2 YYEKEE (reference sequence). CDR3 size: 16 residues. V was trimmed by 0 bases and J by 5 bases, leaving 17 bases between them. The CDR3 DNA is TGTGCCAGCAGCTTGGCCGCGTTGTCCAGGGTGGAGACCCAGTACTTC. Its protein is CASSLAALSRVETQYF.

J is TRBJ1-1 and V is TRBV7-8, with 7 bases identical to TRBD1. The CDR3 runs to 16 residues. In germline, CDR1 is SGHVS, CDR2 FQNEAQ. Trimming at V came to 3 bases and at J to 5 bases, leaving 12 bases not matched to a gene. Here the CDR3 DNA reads TGTGCCAGCAGCTTTCACAGGGGTCAGGCTCTAACTGAAGCTTTCTTT. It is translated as CASSFHRGQALTEAFF.

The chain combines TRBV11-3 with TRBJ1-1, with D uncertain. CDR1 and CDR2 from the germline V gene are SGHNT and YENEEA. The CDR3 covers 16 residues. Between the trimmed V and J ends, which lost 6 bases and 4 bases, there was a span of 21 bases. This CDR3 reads CASSAMWPTTSTEAFF. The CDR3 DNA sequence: TGTGCCAGCAGTGCCATGTGGCCCACCACCTCCACTGAAGCTTTCTTT. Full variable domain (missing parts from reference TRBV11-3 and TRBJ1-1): EAGVVQSPRYKIIEKKQPVAFWCNPISGHNTLYWYLQNLGQGPELLIRYENEEAVDDSQLPKDRFSAERLKGVDSTLKIQPAELGDSAVYLCASSAMWPTTSTEAFFGQGTRLTVV.

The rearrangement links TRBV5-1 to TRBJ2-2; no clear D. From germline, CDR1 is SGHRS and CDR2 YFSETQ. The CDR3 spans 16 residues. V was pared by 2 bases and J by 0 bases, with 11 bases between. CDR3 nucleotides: TGCGCCAGCAGCTTCCGGGTTAGCCCGAACACCGGGGAGCTGTTTTTT. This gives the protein CASSFRVSPNTGELFF.

CDR3 loop: CASSTRTSGANEQFF. CDR3 DNA sequence: TGTGCCAGCAGCACAAGGACTAGCGGGGCCAATGAGCAGTTCTTC. The V call is TRBV7-3, the J call TRBJ2-1; 12 bases match TRBD2. V lost 5 bases to trimming and J lost 6 bases; unmatched junction nucleotides: 5. There are 15 residues in the CDR3. Germline CDR1 is SGHTA and CDR2 is FQGTGA.

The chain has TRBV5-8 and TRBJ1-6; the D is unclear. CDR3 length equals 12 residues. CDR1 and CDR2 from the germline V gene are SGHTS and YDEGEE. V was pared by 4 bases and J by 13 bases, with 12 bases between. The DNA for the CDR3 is TGTGCCAGCAGCCGTCGAGGTCTGCCCCTCCACTTT. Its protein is CASSRRGLPLHF.

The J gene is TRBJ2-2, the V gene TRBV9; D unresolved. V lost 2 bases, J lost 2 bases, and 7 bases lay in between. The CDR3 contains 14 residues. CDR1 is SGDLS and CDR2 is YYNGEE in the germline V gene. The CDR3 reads CASSVITNTGELFF. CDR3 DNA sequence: TGTGCCAGCAGCGTTATTACAAACACCGGGGAGCTGTTTTTT.

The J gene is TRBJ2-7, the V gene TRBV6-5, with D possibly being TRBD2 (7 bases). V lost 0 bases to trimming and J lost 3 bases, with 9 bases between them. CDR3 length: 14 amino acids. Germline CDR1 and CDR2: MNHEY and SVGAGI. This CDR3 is CASSYSGGLYEQYF. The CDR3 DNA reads TGTGCCAGCAGTTACTCGGGGGGGCTCTACGAGCAGTACTTC.

The CDR3 DNA reads TGTGCCAGCAGTTTAATGCGGGGGCGGTACAATGAGCAGTTCTTC. It specifies CASSLMRGRYNEQFF. J is TRBJ2-1 and V is TRBV28; D is perhaps TRBD2 (7 bases). The CDR3 extends over 15 amino acids. Germline CDR1 and CDR2: MDHEN and SYDVKM. V gave up 2 bases and J gave up 4 bases, with 12 bases separating them. The full variable domain, rest sourced from reference TRBV28 and TRBJ2-1, is DVKVTQSSRYLVKRTGEKVFLECVQDMDHENMFWYRQDPGLGLRLIYFSYDVKMKEKGDIPEGYSVSREKKERFSLILESASTNQTSMYLCASSLMRGRYNEQFFGPGTRLTVL.

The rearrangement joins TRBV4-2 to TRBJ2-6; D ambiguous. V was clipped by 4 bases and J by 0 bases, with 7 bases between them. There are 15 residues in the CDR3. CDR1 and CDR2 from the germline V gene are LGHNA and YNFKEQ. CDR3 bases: TGTGCCAGCAGCCCCTTGAGCTCTGGGGCCAACGTCCTGACTTTC. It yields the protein CASSPLSSGANVLTF.

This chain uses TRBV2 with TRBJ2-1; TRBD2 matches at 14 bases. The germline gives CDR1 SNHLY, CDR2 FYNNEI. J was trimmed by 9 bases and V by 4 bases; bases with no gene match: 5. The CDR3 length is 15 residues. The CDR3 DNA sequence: TGTGCCAGCAGTGCGACTAGCGGGAGGGCCATTGAGCAGTTCTTC. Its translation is CASSATSGRAIEQFF.

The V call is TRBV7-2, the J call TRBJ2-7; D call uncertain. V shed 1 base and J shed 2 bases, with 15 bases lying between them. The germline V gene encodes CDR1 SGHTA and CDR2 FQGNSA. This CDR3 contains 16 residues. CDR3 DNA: TGTGCCAGCAGCTTAGGAGGTCCGGGTCTAGCCTACGAGCAGTACTTC. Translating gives CASSLGGPGLAYEQYF.

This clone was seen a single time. The CDR3 DNA sequence: TGCGCCAGCAGCCGATCCGGTTCCGGGGAAGAGACCCAGTACTTC. Amino acids: CASSRSGSGEETQYF. The chain is built from TRBV4-1 and TRBJ2-5; D may be TRBD2 (5 bases). CDR3 length equals 15 residues. V shed 4 bases and J shed 3 bases, with 15 bases lying between them. From germline, CDR1 is MGHRA and CDR2 YSYEKL.

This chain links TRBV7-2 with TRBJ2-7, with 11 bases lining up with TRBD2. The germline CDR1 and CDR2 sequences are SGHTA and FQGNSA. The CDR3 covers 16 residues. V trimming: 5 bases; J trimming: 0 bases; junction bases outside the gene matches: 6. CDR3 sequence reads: CASSRPGTSGSYEQYF. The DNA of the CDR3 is TGTGCCAGCAGCCGCCCCGGGACTAGCGGCTCCTACGAGCAGTACTTC.

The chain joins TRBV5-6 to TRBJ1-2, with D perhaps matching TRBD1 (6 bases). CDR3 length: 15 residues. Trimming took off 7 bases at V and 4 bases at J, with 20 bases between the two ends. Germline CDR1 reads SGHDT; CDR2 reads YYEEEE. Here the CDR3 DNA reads TGTGCCAGCTCCGTTGGGGGGGCGAGGGCCTATGGCTACACCTTC. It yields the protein CASSVGGARAYGYTF.

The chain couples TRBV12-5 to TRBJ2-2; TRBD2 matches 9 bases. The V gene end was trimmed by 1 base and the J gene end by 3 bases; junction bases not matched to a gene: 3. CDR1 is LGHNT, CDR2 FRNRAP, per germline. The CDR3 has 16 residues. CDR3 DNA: TGTGCTAGTGGTTTGGGGCTAGCGGGATACACCGGGGAGCTGTTTTTT. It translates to CASGLGLAGYTGELFF.

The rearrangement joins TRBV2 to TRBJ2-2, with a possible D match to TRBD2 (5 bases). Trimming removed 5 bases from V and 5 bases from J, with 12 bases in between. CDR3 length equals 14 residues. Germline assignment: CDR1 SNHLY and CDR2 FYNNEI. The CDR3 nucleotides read TGTGCCAGCAGTCCATGGACTGGAACCGGGGAGCTGTTTTTT. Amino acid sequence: CASSPWTGTGELFF.

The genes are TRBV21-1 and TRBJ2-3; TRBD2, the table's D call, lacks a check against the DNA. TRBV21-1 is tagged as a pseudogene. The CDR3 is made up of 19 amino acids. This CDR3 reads CASSKTGTSGLLLTDTQYF. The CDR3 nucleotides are TGTGCCAGCAGCAAAACAGGGACTAGCGGGCTCCTCCTCACAGATACGCAGTATTTT.